The clone carrying this T cell receptor beta chain appeared once. What it binds is not known. The source of the sample is a study of graft-versus-host responses after intestinal transplantation. Study-wide results and caveats: GvH clones turned up in recipient marrow; some had shown up first in ileum or blood. The presence of high graft-versus-host to host-versus-graft clonal ratios in allografts characterized patients with graft-donor T cell macrochimerism.

Unmatched junction bases numbered 13, after V lost 2 bases and J lost 3 bases. The CDR3 length is 18 residues. Germline CDR1 and CDR2: MDHEN and SYDVKM. Data came from immunoSEQ multiplex PCR; TCRdb stores just in-frame clones and leaves some out. The table has about 93,000 clones, 90% to 95% seen once. The sequence was collected from a human donor who received an intestinal transplant. V and J are TRBV28 and TRBJ1-2, with 9 bases that match TRBD1. The specimen was unstimulated CD8+ T cells sorted from spleen or lymph node cells, collected before intestinal transplant. For the CDR3, the DNA is TGTGCCAGCAGTTTAGGTCGGACAGGGGCCCCCCAGGACTATGGCTACACCTTC. Its translation: CASSLGRTGAPQDYGYTF.